The clone carrying this TCR beta chain was counted a few times. Antigen specificity is unknown. Tagging with unique molecular identifiers was a feature of the TCR beta cDNA libraries. Each sample of roughly 0.85 to 11 million input T cells yielded around 500,000 cDNA molecules, so each molecule approximated one T cell. TCRdb analysed the PCR reads with MiXCR anew, one entry per CDR3 protein. The table has hundreds of thousands of distinct CDR3 sequences, around 47% seen once; the top ten hold approximately 1.7%. These data are taken from a study of post-analysis software for immune sequencing data. In the study overall: There were relapsing-remitting, secondary progressive and progressive-relapsing multiple sclerosis among the disease courses included.

Study-wide results and caveats: A significant reduction in normalized Chao1 diversity was observed in multiple sclerosis patients versus controls. By F measure, samples from a shared preparation batch strongly co-clustered. Included in a set of about five TRBV segments more frequent in patients than controls were TRBV5-6, TRBV5-1 and TRBV20-1.

Germline loops: CDR1 SGHRS, CDR2 YFSETQ. The CDR3 extends over 15 amino acids. Trimming pared 1 base from V and 2 bases from J, leaving 12 bases between. This receptor was taken from a girl aged 5 to 17 with multiple sclerosis. The source material was blood. V is TRBV5-1 and J is TRBJ1-1; D is unresolved. The CDR3 coding sequence is TGCGCCAGCAGCTTGATCCCTAACAGAAACACTGAAGCTTTCTTT. Translated: CASSLIPNRNTEAFF.